These T cell receptor beta chains were read from a single sample in a study of preoperative IRX-2 immunotherapy in early breast cancer. Profiled with immunoSEQ multiplex PCR; TCRdb holds only in-frame clones, not every one. The sample consists of under 3,500 clones, about 77% of them appearing once. Sequenced here: tumor tissue, sampled after IRX-2 immunotherapy. These TCRs come from a human donor with breast cancer. Both conserved end residues are part of each CDR3. Each record gives: CDR3 protein, CDR3 DNA, clone size, J gene, D gene, V gene. The D gene is left open where the match is weak. Size tells how often a clone was seen (once, few, many) or the class of an expanded clone, and some rows leave it out.

CASSQAQGEGNSPLHF TGTGCCAGCAGCCAAGCCCAGGGGGAGGGGAACTCACCCCTCCACTTT NA TRBJ1-6 TRBD1 TRBV11-3
CASSLPRWGGGDGYTF TGTGCCAGCAGTTTACCGAGGTGGGGAGGAGGGGACGGCTACACCTTC NA TRBJ1-2 NA TRBV28
CASRGDFQGTEAFF TGTGCCAGCAGGGGGGACTTTCAAGGCACTGAAGCTTTCTTT NA TRBJ1-1 NA TRBV6-8
CASSPWEGPTDTQYF TGTGCCAGCTCACCGTGGGAAGGACCCACAGATACGCAGTATTTT NA TRBJ2-3 NA TRBV18
CASSLAGGYNEQFF TGTGCCAGCAGCCTAGCGGGGGGCTACAATGAGCAGTTCTTC few TRBJ2-1 TRBD2 TRBV6-8
CAISESGRGTDTQYF TGTGCCATCAGTGAGTCGGGTAGAGGCACAGATACGCAGTATTTT NA TRBJ2-3 NA TRBV10-3
CASSLGPLAGGVDEQFF TGCGCCAGCAGCTTGGGCCCACTAGCGGGAGGTGTCGATGAGCAGTTCTTC NA TRBJ2-1 TRBD2 TRBV5-1
CASSLFRSRETQYF TGTGCCAGCAGTTTATTTAGATCCCGAGAGACCCAGTACTTC NA TRBJ2-5 NA TRBV28
CASRFPGTGESGELFF TGTGCCAGCAGATTCCCCGGGACAGGGGAATCCGGGGAGCTGTTTTTT few TRBJ2-2 TRBD1 TRBV11-3
CASSLRQGAVSPLHF TGTGCCAGCAGTTTAAGACAGGGGGCGGTCTCACCCCTCCACTTT few TRBJ1-6 TRBD1 TRBV28
CASSPGTGGSLTYEQYF TGTGCCAGCAGCCCAGGGACAGGGGGCTCGTTGACCTACGAGCAGTACTTC NA TRBJ2-7 TRBD1 TRBV16
CASSFRQPNSPLHF TGTGCCAGCAGTTTTCGGCAGCCGAATTCACCCCTCCACTTT NA TRBJ1-6 NA TRBV28
CASSGRNSYEQYF TGTGCCAGTAGCGGACGGAATTCCTACGAGCAGTACTTC NA TRBJ2-7 NA TRBV19
CASSRYGGTRGYTF TGTGCCAGCAGCCGTTACGGGGGAACGCGGGGCTACACCTTC few TRBJ1-2 NA TRBV14
CASSLYRALAKNIQYF TGTGCCAGCAGTCTTTACAGGGCCTTAGCCAAAAACATTCAGTACTTC NA TRBJ2-4 NA TRBV28
CASTGQGASRETQYF TGCGCCAGCACGGGACAGGGTGCTTCAAGGGAGACCCAGTACTTC few TRBJ2-5 TRBD1 TRBV5-1
CASSLDHGTSDLYNEQFF TGTGCCAGCAGCTTAGACCACGGGACTAGCGACCTCTACAATGAGCAGTTCTTC NA TRBJ2-1 TRBD2 TRBV11-3
CASSYAQNTEAFF TGTGCCAGCAGTTACGCCCAGAACACTGAAGCTTTCTTT NA TRBJ1-1 NA TRBV6-8